These 17 T cell receptor beta chains came from one sample sequenced in a study of HIV-infected patients and healthy controls. Reverse transcription used around 540 ng RNA and constant-region primers for alpha and beta. Separate chain-specific third strand synthesis with multiplexing indices produced the alpha and beta libraries. TCRdb ran MiXCR on the 5' RACE reads and lists one entry per CDR3 protein. There are fewer than 20,000 distinct CDR3 sequences in the sample; more than 9% occur only once, and 11% lies in the top ten. The repertoire came from unfractionated whole blood and reflected all unsorted peripheral T cells. Source material: blood. The receptor set was obtained from an adult in good health.

This clonotype qualifies as medium-sized. The gene calls are TRBV20-1 and TRBJ2-1; D may be TRBD1 or TRBD2 (6 bases each). The CDR3 covers 13 residues. Trimming removed 3 bases from V and 6 bases from J, with 12 bases in between. Per the germline V gene, CDR1 is DFQATT and CDR2 is SNEGSKA (reference sequence). CDR3 in DNA: TGCAGTGCTAGGGGGGGCCCAGGCAATGAGCAGTTCTTC. It yields the protein CSARGGPGNEQFF.

The gene calls are TRBV29-1 and TRBJ1-3; D uncertain. The V and J ends lost 7 bases and 2 bases respectively, with 9 bases between them. Germline lookup yields CDR1 SQVTM and CDR2 ANQGSEA. There are 12 residues in the CDR3. The CDR3, as DNA: TGCAGCGGAGGAGGTCCTGGAAACACCATATATTTT. Its translation: CSGGGPGNTIYF.

In its sample, this clonotype was seen many times. This chain links TRBV7-2 with TRBJ2-7, with a tentative D call TRBD1 (6 bases). Trimming took off 2 bases at V and 2 bases at J, with 13 bases between the two ends. The germline V gene has CDR1 SGHTA and CDR2 FQGNSA. CDR3 length: 15 amino acids. CDR3 in amino acids: CASSLNGAGAYEQYF. In nucleotides, the CDR3 is TGTGCCAGCAGCTTAAATGGTGCAGGGGCCTACGAGCAGTACTTC.

By sample fraction, this clonotype is medium-sized (0.01 to 0.1%). This chain connects TRBV18 to TRBJ1-4; 9 nucleotides agree with TRBD1. Germline CDR1 is KGHSH and CDR2 is LQKENI. V was clipped by 5 bases and J by 5 bases; unmatched bases: 3. The CDR3 contains 14 residues. The CDR3 loop is CASSSTGGNEKLFF. The CDR3, as DNA: TGTGCCAGCTCAAGTACAGGGGGCAATGAAAAACTGTTTTTT.

This clonotype was detected a few times. V is TRBV18 and J is TRBJ2-5, with 10 bases fitting TRBD1. V was pared by 2 bases and J by 4 bases, with 1 base of the junction left unmatched. Germline assignment: CDR1 KGHSH and CDR2 LQKENI. The CDR3 runs 14 residues. The CDR3 nucleotides are TGTGCCAGCTCACCAGGGACAGGGGTAGAGACCCAGTACTTC. It specifies CASSPGTGVETQYF. Looking up the rest from reference TRBV18 and TRBJ2-5 gives the full variable domain: NAGVMQNPRHLVRRRGQEARLRCSPMKGHSHVYWYRQLPEEGLKFMVYLQKENIIDESGMPKERFSAEFPKEGPSILRIQQVVRGDSAAYFCASSPGTGVETQYFGPGTRLLVL.

This clonotype was recorded at least ten times. The chain uses TRBV7-2 and TRBJ2-5; 7 bases align to TRBD2. The V and J ends lost 5 bases and 2 bases, in that order; junction bases with no gene match: 11. CDR3 length equals 16 residues. Looked up from germline, CDR1 is SGHTA and CDR2 is FQGNSA. The CDR3 protein is CASSGIYGGGQETQYF. The CDR3 coding sequence is TGTGCCAGCAGCGGTATCTATGGGGGGGGGCAAGAGACCCAGTACTTC.

This clonotype counts as medium-sized (0.01 to 0.1%). The chain links TRBV4-3 to TRBJ2-7; D tentatively reads TRBD1 or TRBD2 (6 bases each). CDR1 and CDR2 from the germline V gene are LGHNA and YSLEER. V shed 4 bases and J shed 6 bases, with 13 bases lying between them. This CDR3 is built from 13 residues. This CDR3 is CASSLQGGREQYF. The CDR3 nucleotides are TGCGCCAGCAGCCTTCAAGGGGGGCGCGAGCAGTACTTC.

This clonotype was found many times. The chain couples TRBV5-1 to TRBJ1-2, with a possible D match to TRBD1 (5 bases). CDR3 length: 16 residues. Germline V gene data show CDR1 as SGHRS and CDR2 as YFSETQ. V was trimmed by 0 bases and J by 4 bases, leaving 16 bases between them. The CDR3 spells CASSLAGPNTGYGYTF. The DNA for the CDR3 is TGCGCCAGCAGCTTGGCTGGTCCAAACACAGGCTATGGCTACACCTTC.

This clonotype occurred a few times. This chain joins TRBV7-2 and TRBJ2-2; 8 bases align to TRBD1. V lost 3 bases, J lost 2 bases, and 2 bases stayed unmatched. The germline V gene has CDR1 SGHTA and CDR2 FQGNSA. The CDR3 spans 15 residues. The CDR3 sequence: CASSLGTGNTGELFF. The CDR3, as DNA: TGTGCCAGCAGCTTGGGGACAGGAAACACCGGGGAGCTGTTTTTT. Together with reference TRBV7-2 and TRBJ2-2, the CDR3 gives the full variable domain: GAGVSQSPSNKVTEKGKDVELRCDPISGHTALYWYRQSLGQGLEFLIYFQGNSAPDKSGLPSDRFSAERTGGSVSTLTIQRTQQEDSAVYLCASSLGTGNTGELFFGEGSRLTVL.

This clonotype has a count of ten or more. J is TRBJ1-6 and V is TRBV20-1; TRBD1 is a possible D gene (5 bases). This CDR3 has 17 amino acids. Trimming took 1 base from V and 9 from J, leaving 22 bases between them. The germline gives CDR1 DFQATT, CDR2 SNEGSKA (reference sequence). CDR3 sequence (DNA): TGCAGTGCTAGAGCAGGGCTAGTTAGAAAATGGGGTTCACCCCTCCACTTT. Its translation is CSARAGLVRKWGSPLHF.

This clonotype has more than one count but fewer than ten. The chain is built from TRBV20-1 and TRBJ2-1, with D unresolved. Trimming took 4 bases from V and 0 from J, leaving 19 bases between them. Per the germline V gene, CDR1 is DFQATT and CDR2 is SNEGSKA (reference sequence). The CDR3 spans 17 residues. CDR3 amino acids: CSAIPSGAALSYNEQFF. CDR3 nucleotides: TGCAGTGCTATTCCGTCCGGTGCAGCGCTCTCCTACAATGAGCAGTTCTTC.

CDR3: CASSEYGAYEQYF. The CDR3 nucleotides are TGTGCCAGCAGTGAATACGGGGCCTACGAGCAGTACTTC. This chain links TRBV6-1 with TRBJ2-7; D may be TRBD2 (5 bases). The V and J ends lost 2 bases and 2 bases respectively, with 7 bases between them. The V gene's germline CDR1 is MNHNS and CDR2 SASEGT. The CDR3 runs to 13 residues.

This clonotype was recorded at least ten times. The chain is built from TRBV7-8 and TRBJ1-1, with D perhaps TRBD1 (5 bases). This CDR3 contains 17 residues. V was clipped by 6 bases and J by 0 bases, with 20 bases between them. The V gene's germline CDR1 is SGHVS and CDR2 FQNEAQ. Here the CDR3 DNA reads TGTGCCAGCAGTCTCCGGGACCGCAGCACCGTGAACACTGAAGCTTTCTTT. This codes for CASSLRDRSTVNTEAFF.

This clonotype has just a few counts. One end of the junction fails to match germline, which may point to a read error. The chain carries TRBV7-7 and TRBJ1-4, with TRBD1 identical over 11 bases. The CDR3 spans 16 residues. Germline CDR1 SSHAT, CDR2 FNYEAQ (reference sequence). The CDR3 sequence is CASSPLGTGGIEKLFF. The CDR3 DNA reads TGTGCTAGCAGCCCCCTCGGGACAGGGGGAATTGAAAAACTGTTTTTT. Variable domain in full (rest from reference TRBV7-7 and TRBJ1-4): GAGVSQSPRYKVTKRGQDVTLRCDPISSHATLYWYQQALGQGPEFLTYFNYEAQPDKSGLPSDRFSAERPEGSISTLTIQRTEQRDSAMYRCASSPLGTGGIEKLFFGSGTQLSVL.

This chain connects TRBV11-2 to TRBJ2-1; maybe TRBD2 (5 bases). From germline, CDR1 is SGHAT and CDR2 FQNNGV. V lost 5 bases and J lost 0, with 11 bases in between. The CDR3 runs to 15 residues. The CDR3 nucleotides read TGTGCCAGCAGCGTCGGGGTAGGCTCCTACAATGAGCAGTTCTTC. It encodes CASSVGVGSYNEQFF. Looking up the rest from reference TRBV11-2 and TRBJ2-1 gives the full variable domain: EAGVAQSPRYKIIEKRQSVAFWCNPISGHATLYWYQQILGQGPKLLIQFQNNGVVDDSQLPKDRFSAERLKGVDSTLKIQPAKLEDSAVYLCASSVGVGSYNEQFFGPGTRLTVL.

There are many counts of this clonotype. The genes are TRBV7-8 and TRBJ2-7; a possible D gene is TRBD2 (7 bases). V was pared by 1 base and J by 6 bases, with 19 bases between. CDR1 is SGHVS and CDR2 is FQNEAQ in the germline V gene. The CDR3 runs 16 residues. CDR3 coding DNA: TGTGCCAGCAGCTTAGGAGGGGGGGGCCTTCCAGGCGAGCAGTACTTC. Translating gives CASSLGGGGLPGEQYF.

The V and J genes are TRBV5-5 and TRBJ1-2; D is undetermined. The germline V and J ends were trimmed by 5 bases and 6 bases, with 14 bases remaining between them. This CDR3 is built from 13 residues. The V gene's germline CDR1 is SGHKS and CDR2 YYEKEE (reference sequence). The CDR3 DNA reads as TGTGCCAGCAGTCGTATAGGTAGCGATGGCTACACCTTC. Translation: CASSRIGSDGYTF.